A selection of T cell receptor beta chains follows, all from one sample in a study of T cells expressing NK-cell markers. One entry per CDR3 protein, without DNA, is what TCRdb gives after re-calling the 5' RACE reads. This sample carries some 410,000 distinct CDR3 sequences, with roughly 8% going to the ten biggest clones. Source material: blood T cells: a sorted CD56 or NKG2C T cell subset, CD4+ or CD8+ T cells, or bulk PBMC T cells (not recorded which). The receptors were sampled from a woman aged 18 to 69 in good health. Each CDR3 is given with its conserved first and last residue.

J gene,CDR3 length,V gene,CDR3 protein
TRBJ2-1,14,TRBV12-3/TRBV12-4,CASRGGVRSNEQFF
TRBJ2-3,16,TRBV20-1,CSARASAGADTDTQYF
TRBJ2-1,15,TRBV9,CASSVGGGSYNEQFF
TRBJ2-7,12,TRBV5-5,CASSLNSFPQYF
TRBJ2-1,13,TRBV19,CASGLAGDNEQFF
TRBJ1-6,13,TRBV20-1,CSAREADSSPLHF
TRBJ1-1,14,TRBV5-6,CASSLNRGNTEAFF
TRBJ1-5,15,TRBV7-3,CASSTQGGGNQPQHF
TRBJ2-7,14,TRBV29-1,CSVVGTGLSYEQYF
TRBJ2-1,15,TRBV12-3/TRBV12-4,CASTFSGRAFDEQFF
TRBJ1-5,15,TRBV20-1,CSALGQQYSNQPQHF
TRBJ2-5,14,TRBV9,CASSVEGLRGTQYF
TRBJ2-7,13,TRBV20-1,CSARPAGEGEQYF
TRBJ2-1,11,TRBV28,CASSSENEQFF
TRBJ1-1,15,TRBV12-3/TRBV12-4,CASNQDRTVLSEAFF
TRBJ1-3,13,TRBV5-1,CASSGLGGNTIYF
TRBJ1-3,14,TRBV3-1,CASSGQARGNTIYF
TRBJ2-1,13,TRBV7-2,CASSARDRNEQFF
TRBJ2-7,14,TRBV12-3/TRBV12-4,CASSLQGVVYEQYF
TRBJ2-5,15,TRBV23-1,CASTARIPTKETQYF
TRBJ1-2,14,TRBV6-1,CASSDPPGSYGYTF
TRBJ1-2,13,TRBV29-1,CSADPGSNYGYTF
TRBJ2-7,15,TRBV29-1,CSVEDPFGSNDEQYF
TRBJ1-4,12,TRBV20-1,CSGVGSGEKLFF
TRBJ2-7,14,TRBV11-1,CASSPDRETYEQYF
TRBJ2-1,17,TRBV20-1,CSARAHLSGSSYNEQFF